The source of this T cell receptor (beta chain) is a study of beta chain features in type 1 diabetes. Overall study findings and caveats: Junctions at VDJ sites from type 1 diabetes patients had fewer insertions and more deletions. Relative to healthy donors, patients appeared to have naive, central memory and Treg TCRB repertoires that were more similar.

Concerning this clone: Its target is not known.

Stem cell-like memory, regulatory, central memory and naive CD4+ cells were sorted via CD45RO/CCR7/CD25/CD127/CD95/CD27. The authors reverse transcribed all of the isolated RNA, so sequencing captured expressed TCRB transcripts. Here immunoSEQ multiplex PCR was the method, and the copy in TCRdb shows in-frame clones only, minus some. The top ten clones hold roughly 0.017% of a sample with about 400,000 clones, 10% to 15% of them seen once. The germline V gene encodes CDR1 SGHTA and CDR2 FQGTGA. The CDR3 has 16 residues. V lost 2 bases, J lost 2 bases, and 12 bases lay in between. This chain connects TRBV7-3 to TRBJ2-2, with D possibly being TRBD2 (5 bases). This receptor was taken from a young man in good health. The specimen sequenced was naive CD4+ T cells from blood. The CDR3 DNA follows: TGTGCCAGCAGCTTAGTGGGAGCCCCCAACACCGGGGAGCTGTTTTTT. Residues: CASSLVGAPNTGELFF. Together with reference TRBV7-3 and TRBJ2-2, the CDR3 gives the full variable domain: GAGVSQTPSNKVTEKGKYVELRCDPISGHTALYWYRQSLGQGPEFLIYFQGTGAADDSGLPNDRFFAVRPEGSVSTLKIQRTERGDSAVYLCASSLVGAPNTGELFFGEGSRLTVL.